This T cell receptor beta chain derives from a study of T cell responses to AZD1222 COVID-19 vaccine (dated by TCRdb to the early 2020s). Concerning the study at large: Because spike-specific TCR depth and breadth did not differ between the two schedules, AZD1222 recipients who got a second dose at roughly 4 weeks were pooled with those who got a second dose at roughly 12 weeks. Trial participants were enrolled into age subgroups of 18-55, 56-69 and 70-plus years, which contained 148, 28 and 57 TCR-sequenced participants, respectively. TCR sequencing covered fewer than 250 trial participants: 200 to 220 given two doses of AZD1222 and about 26 given two doses of MenACWY control vaccine. Paper-wide results and their limitations: Epitopes outside the regions mutated in the B.1.351 and B.1.1.7 variants were reportedly recognized by nearly half of the unique spike-specific TCRs. After two AZD1222 doses, both the breadth and the depth of spike-specific TCRs were significantly higher than at day 0 and than in MenACWY recipients. In the small 56-69-year group, the increase in depth fell short of significance, most likely because of low power. CD4 TCRs associated with the vaccine covered the entire spike protein, and the dominant responses were in regions 160-218 and 743-854. Conclusions about previously exposed vaccinees were limited because only six AZD1222 recipients were SARS-CoV-2 seropositive at baseline. No day 14 peak-response samples were available, so repertoires were characterized only after the peak T cell response. Participants were mostly white British, with more females than males. The authors suggested clonal diversity may have been underestimated.

The CDR3 numbers 15 residues from cysteine through phenylalanine. The sequence is cut down to CDR3 DNA, 45 bases in frame from base 1. Taken from the germline V gene (reference sequence), the CDR1 and CDR2 loops are SEHNR and FQNEAQ. Trimming at the junction amounts to 6 bases on V and 3 bases on J, and the germline ends lie 17 bases apart. The CDR3 regions of human TCRbeta chains were analyzed by immunosequencing. The authors' pipeline ran thus. TCRs in the repertoires were matched against a reference library of SARS-CoV-2-specific TCRs that had been generated with the MIRA antigen-specificity platform. Breadth was defined as the fraction of unique TCRs that were SARS-CoV-2-associated, and depth was defined as the fraction of total T cells that were SARS-CoV-2-associated. Using the MIRA data, each spike-specific TCR was assigned both to the spike region to which the TCR was reactive and to a CD4 or CD8 class. Log10-transformed breadth and depth values were compared by one-way ANOVA with Sidak's multiple comparisons tests. TCRdb holds this immuneACCESS table with in-frame rearrangements only. Some clones are missing; in checked studies, unresolved V genes explain under half, and the rest has no known cause. D and trimming come from the DNA, and the V and J calls and clone size come from that table. In this sample the table shows around 100,000 clones, around nine tenths of which occur a single time. The top ten clones comprise about 3% of the sample.

Notes on this clone: It has no known antigen specificity. No much larger clonotype is one base removed from it; base qualities were not supplied.

This specimen's time point label, per the study, means: baseline before first vaccination. Vaccinee samples were obtained from the UK trials COV001 and COV002, which included a single-blind randomized controlled phase 2/3 trial of AZD1222 (ChAdOx1 nCoV-19) in healthy adults. For TCRbeta chain sequencing, PBMC samples from trial participants were taken at day 0 and at day 28 after the second dose. Recombination joined TRBV7-9 with TRBJ1-1; the D gene is not confidently resolved. The specimen was peripheral blood, collected on day 0 of AZD1222 vaccination. This TCR came from an adult in good health. The DNA is TGTGCCAGCAGGATCCTAAGGAATACGGACACTGAAGCTTTCTTT. Translation gives CASRILRNTDTEAFF.